The sequence of this T cell receptor beta chain was determined in a study of shared clonotypes between healthy human individuals. The CDR3 totals 15 residues. Deletions cut 7 bases from V and 2 bases from J, with 18 bases between. Per germline, CDR1 LNHDA and CDR2 SQIVND (reference sequence). The repertoire was sequenced with immunoSEQ multiplex PCR; TCRdb's copy has only in-frame clones and lacks some. This table holds around 99,000 clones, almost 70% found once. Specimen: memory CD8+ T cells sorted from blood. Subset given: CD45RO+ cells pooled with CCR7-negative TemRA cells. This TCR came from a man aged 25-40 years in good health. The chain links TRBV19 to TRBJ2-7; TRBD1 is a possible D gene (5 bases). CDR3 region: CASTPSGRTTYEQYF. The CDR3 nucleotides are TGTGCCAGTACCCCCTCCGGCAGGACAACCTACGAGCAGTACTTC.